This TCR beta chain came from a study of CD8+ T cells in alopecia areata. As for the study in general: Those patients who were treated received oral tofacitinib, which was given at 5 to 10 mg twice daily for moderate-to-severe alopecia areata.

TCR sequencing used cDNA made by reverse transcription of extracted RNA. Sequencing was performed with immunoSEQ multiplex PCR; in TCRdb, only in-frame clones are kept and a portion is missing. Of about 130,000 clones detected, approximately 49% appear once; the ten largest clones hold roughly a sixth. Researchers took lesional scalp punch biopsies and peripheral blood from people who were alopecia areata patients. A remark on this clone: Its antigen is unknown.

Study-level findings and limits: Lesional scalp, especially alopecia totalis/universalis, showed higher clonality than normal scalp.

The length of the CDR3 is 14 residues. CDR1 is SEHNR, CDR2 FQNEAQ, per germline (reference sequence). V lost 2 bases and J lost 3; bases outside the gene matches: 1. The V gene is TRBV7-9, the J gene TRBJ2-1; 7 bases match TRBD2. The sequence derives from a human donor with alopecia areata. This sample comprised CD8+ T cells sorted from blood, obtained at week 0. CDR3 bases: TGTGCCAGCAGCTTACTAGCGGACTACAATGAGCAGTTCTTC. Its protein is CASSLLADYNEQFF.